What follows are 18 T cell receptor beta chains derived from one specimen sequenced in a study of OX40 agonist ivuxolimab in advanced cancers. Libraries were built with the immunoSEQ multiplex PCR assay. TCRdb took over this immuneACCESS table, retaining in-frame rearrangements with V and J assigned. Such tables are incomplete; in checked studies, under half of the missing clones stem from an unresolved V gene, and the remainder is unexplained. Here the sample has around 74,000 clones; about 80% occur a single time. The top ten clonotypes cover about 0.51% of the sample. Sample: CD4+ or CD8+ T cells sorted from blood, taken in a trial of the OX40 agonist ivuxolimab. Receptor source: an adult with an advanced solid tumor such as melanoma, head and neck, liver or kidney cancer.

The chain employs TRBV7-9 and TRBJ2-1; the match to TRBD2 covers 10 bases. The CDR3 is made up of 13 amino acids. Germline V lookup: CDR1 SEHNR, CDR2 FQNEAQ (reference sequence). V shed 8 bases, J shed 6 bases, and the junction held 4 bases outside the gene matches. The CDR3 sequence: CASGLAVSNEQFF. The CDR3 nucleotides are TGTGCCAGCGGACTAGCGGTTTCCAATGAGCAGTTCTTC.

The chain recombines TRBV5-5 with TRBJ1-4; D gene unclear. The CDR3 loop spans 14 amino acids. Germline CDR1 SGHKS, CDR2 YYEKEE (reference sequence). The V gene lost 2 bases and the J gene lost 4 bases, with 9 bases spanning the gap. CDR3: CASSFPRDNEKLFF. CDR3 bases: TGTGCCAGCAGCTTTCCAAGGGATAATGAAAAACTGTTTTTT.

CDR3 DNA: TGTGCCTGGAGTACAGGAGGGAGCACTGAAGCTTTCTTT. As protein: CAWSTGGSTEAFF. The gene calls are TRBV30 and TRBJ1-1, with D perhaps TRBD1 (5 bases). Germline CDR1 reads GTSNPN; CDR2 reads SVGIG (reference sequence). The CDR3 is 13 amino acids. V shed 2 bases and J shed 4 bases, with 11 bases lying between them.

The chain carries TRBV5-4 and TRBJ2-5, with D possibly TRBD1 on 7 matching bases. This CDR3 spans 14 amino acids. The V end lost 1 base, the J end lost 3 bases, and 10 bases lay between the germline ends. The V gene's germline CDR1 is SGHNT and CDR2 YYREEE (reference sequence). The CDR3 sequence: CASSLSRGEETQYF. The CDR3 bases are TGTGCCAGCAGCTTGAGCAGGGGGGAAGAGACCCAGTACTTC.

The CDR3 DNA reads TGCGCCAGCAGCCCTGGGGGCAGCACAGATACGCAGTATTTT. It encodes CASSPGGSTDTQYF. V gene TRBV4-3 combines with J gene TRBJ2-3; perhaps TRBD1 as D (6 bases). The CDR3 covers 14 residues. Germline V gene data show CDR1 as LGHNA and CDR2 as YSLEER. Trimming stripped 4 bases from V and 0 bases from J, with 8 bases between.

In this sample, this clone turned up once. The rearrangement links TRBV5-1 to TRBJ2-2; possibly TRBD1 for D (7 bases). The CDR3 consists of 15 residues. Per germline, CDR1 SGHRS and CDR2 YFSETQ. Trimming cost V 6 bases and J 4 bases, with 16 bases left between them. The CDR3 spells CASKLTQGGTGELFF. CDR3 sequence (DNA): TGCGCCAGCAAGCTTACTCAGGGGGGCACCGGGGAGCTGTTTTTT.

The rearrangement uses TRBV18 and TRBJ1-5; TRBD1 might be the D (6 bases). The germline gives CDR1 KGHSH, CDR2 LQKENI. Trimming left V 2 bases short and J 1 base short, with 15 bases between. The CDR3 is 17 amino acids. DNA of the CDR3: TGTGCCAGCTCACCAAGGGCAGGGGAGGGAAGCAATCAGCCCCAGCATTTT. Its translation: CASSPRAGEGSNQPQHF.

The chain recombines TRBV5-4 with TRBJ2-7; 10 bases fit TRBD2. V lost 6 bases, J lost 3 bases, and 6 bases stayed unmatched. Germline V gene lookup returns CDR1 SGHNT and CDR2 YYREEE (reference sequence). CDR3 size: 14 residues. Here the CDR3 reads CASKEAGGIYEQYF. CDR3 sequence (DNA): TGTGCCAGCAAGGAAGCGGGAGGGATCTACGAGCAGTACTTC.

This clone was recorded only once. The chain links TRBV28 to TRBJ2-6; no firm D call. The V end was cut by 4 bases, the J end by 1 base, with 14 bases between. The CDR3 is 17 residues long. Germline V gene lookup returns CDR1 MDHEN and CDR2 SYDVKM. The CDR3 DNA follows: TGTGCCAGCAGTTCCCAGGTGTTAGGGTCTGGGGCCAACGTCCTGACTTTC. Residues: CASSSQVLGSGANVLTF.

This clone appeared a single time. The chain couples TRBV19 to TRBJ2-5; tentatively, D is TRBD1 (5 bases). V shed 4 bases and J shed 2 bases, with 14 bases lying between them. The CDR3 has 15 amino acids. Germline values: CDR1 LNHDA, CDR2 SQIVND (reference sequence). Here the CDR3 reads CASSSRGPRQETQYF. The CDR3 DNA is TGTGCCAGTAGTAGTAGGGGTCCAAGACAAGAGACCCAGTACTTC.

The CDR3 is CASSLNHRADTQYF. CDR3 in DNA: TGTGCCAGCAGCCTCAACCACAGGGCAGATACGCAGTATTTT. V gene TRBV7-9 combines with J gene TRBJ2-3, with D perhaps matching TRBD1 (6 bases). This CDR3 spans 14 amino acids. Between the trimmed V and J ends, which lost 5 bases and 4 bases, there was a span of 13 bases. Germline-derived CDR1 and CDR2 are SEHNR and FQNEAQ (reference sequence).

This clone was picked up one time. V gene TRBV6-5 combines with J gene TRBJ1-3, with TRBD1 identical over 7 bases. Trimming at V came to 6 bases and at J to 0 bases, leaving 5 bases not matched to a gene. The CDR3 loop spans 15 amino acids. Germline values: CDR1 MNHEY, CDR2 SVGAGI. For the CDR3, the DNA is TGTGCCAGCAGGAGACAGGGCCCCTCTGGAAACACCATATATTTT. It specifies CASRRQGPSGNTIYF.

This chain joins TRBV4-3 and TRBJ2-1; 8 bases fit TRBD2. The V segment lost 0 bases and the J segment 10 bases; nucleotides outside the gene matches: 11. Germline V gene data show CDR1 as LGHNA and CDR2 as YSLEER. This CDR3 comprises 16 residues. As DNA, the CDR3 is TGCGCCAGCAGCCAAGAATTTTCCGGACTAGCATTCGAGCAGTTCTTC. Its protein product is CASSQEFSGLAFEQFF.

The chain has TRBV5-1 and TRBJ2-7, with 9 nucleotides matching TRBD1. Looked up from germline, CDR1 is SGHRS and CDR2 is YFSETQ. There are 14 residues in the CDR3. J was trimmed by 3 bases and V by 4 bases; bases with no gene match: 5. The CDR3 is CASSGTGGRYEQYF. The CDR3 coding sequence is TGCGCCAGCAGCGGAACAGGGGGCCGCTACGAGCAGTACTTC.

J is TRBJ2-5 and V is TRBV5-1; D may correspond to TRBD1 or TRBD2 (5 bases each). The V end lost 4 bases, the J end lost 2 bases, and 15 bases lay between the germline ends. The CDR3 spans 15 residues. The germline V gene has CDR1 SGHRS and CDR2 YFSETQ. The CDR3: CASSPSGTGQETQYF. The CDR3 nucleotides read TGCGCCAGCAGCCCGTCCGGGACCGGTCAAGAGACCCAGTACTTC.

The chain is built from TRBV19 and TRBJ1-5; D uncertain. Looked up from germline, CDR1 is LNHDA and CDR2 is SQIVND (reference sequence). Deletions cut 7 bases from V and 6 bases from J, with 10 bases between. The CDR3 loop spans 12 amino acids. CDR3 nucleotides: TGTGCCAGTACAGTGGATCGTCAGCCCCAGCATTTT. This codes for CASTVDRQPQHF.

The chain couples TRBV10-1 to TRBJ2-7; TRBD1 agrees at 10 bases. Germline lookup yields CDR1 WNHNN and CDR2 SYGVQD (reference sequence). The CDR3 spans 17 residues. The V gene end was trimmed by 0 bases and the J gene end by 2 bases; junction bases not matched to a gene: 7. The CDR3 bases are TGCGCCAGCAGTGAGTCCGGGACAGGGGCTATCCCCTACGAGCAGTACTTC. As protein: CASSESGTGAIPYEQYF.

This rearrangement joins TRBV7-2 to TRBJ2-7; possible D gene TRBD2, 5 bases. V was shortened by 4 bases and J by 4 bases, with 17 bases between the two germline ends. CDR1 is SGHTA and CDR2 is FQGNSA in the germline V gene. The CDR3 length is 15 residues. In DNA, the CDR3 is TGTGCCAGCAGCTCTCGGGTCGCTCCGGGGTACGAGCAGTACTTC. It translates to CASSSRVAPGYEQYF.